The rows below give T cell receptor beta chains drawn from one sample of a study of identical twins. A single record per CDR3 protein comes from TCRdb applying MiXCR to the 5' RACE reads. The repertoire holds 1.5 million to 2 million distinct CDR3 sequences, more than 30% seen once, with more than 0.25% in the top ten. The sequencing sample was made of cord blood. The receptors come from a newborn girl in good health. CDR3s leave out the opening cysteine and the closing phenylalanine or tryptophan. Each record gives: D gene, V gene, CDR3 protein. D genes are given only for firm matches.

D: TRBD2; V: TRBV20-1; CDR3: SALSLAAYLQSYNEQF
D: -; V: TRBV7-9; CDR3: ASSRIRSNEQY
D: -; V: TRBV7-9; CDR3: ASSLIFRSYNEQF
D: TRBD1; V: TRBV20-1; CDR3: SARERGQGYGYT
D: -; V: TRBV6-5; CDR3: ASSYSGLGSNQPQH
D: -; V: TRBV4-1; CDR3: ASSQGGRANYGHT
D: -; V: TRBV4-2; CDR3: ASSHPRDYGYT
D: -; V: TRBV7-6; CDR3: ASSLGPLVVRGYT
D: TRBD2; V: TRBV10-3; CDR3: AISDRLAGETDTQY
D: TRBD1; V: TRBV13; CDR3: ASSLRGPRTDTQY
D: -; V: TRBV6-1; CDR3: ASARYEQY
D: -; V: TRBV9; CDR3: ASSVGTGPEETQY
D: TRBD1; V: TRBV6-5; CDR3: ASRREIRGRGGYT
D: -; V: TRBV4-2; CDR3: ASRDSGGLNTGELF
D: -; V: TRBV6-5; CDR3: ASSYEPGVGSYEQY
D: -; V: TRBV7-2; CDR3: ASSLTGTRDTGELF
D: -; V: TRBV4-1; CDR3: ASSSRGGNIQY
D: -; V: TRBV2; CDR3: ASSVGRGSSQSSYEQY
D: -; V: TRBV28; CDR3: ASPPPGAPDTQY
D: -; V: TRBV6-5; CDR3: ASSTTGGGRTQY
D: TRBD2; V: TRBV20-1; CDR3: SAGDPQREHEQY
D: TRBD1; V: TRBV10-3; CDR3: AITNPRQGAYEQY
D: -; V: TRBV6-6; CDR3: ASRWTDYNEQF
D: TRBD2; V: TRBV6-5; CDR3: ASSLAGSADIQY
D: -; V: TRBV20-1; CDR3: SAREAGRAYNEQF
D: -; V: TRBV20-1; CDR3: SAPGVNGKTQY
D: -; V: TRBV3-1; CDR3: ASSRTVRAITNEKLF
D: TRBD2; V: TRBV6-4; CDR3: ASSDGPSGNNEQF
D: TRBD1; V: TRBV6-1; CDR3: ASSSQGANNEQF
D: TRBD1; V: TRBV6-1; CDR3: ASRRAPTPWDRGRYGYT
D: TRBD1; V: TRBV6-5; CDR3: ASSYSRTGPSTDTQY
D: -; V: TRBV10-3; CDR3: AISVSLAKNIQY
D: -; V: TRBV2; CDR3: ASSEDFSGSTEAF
D: -; V: TRBV6-5; CDR3: ASSYQPGWEETQY
D: -; V: TRBV6-5; CDR3: ASSSFSSYNEQY
D: -; V: TRBV20-1; CDR3: SASQAKSYNEQY
D: TRBD2; V: TRBV28; CDR3: ASGLPAGGSQETQY
D: TRBD2; V: TRBV27; CDR3: ASSLIRGVYEQY
D: -; V: TRBV29-1; CDR3: SVASAGYT
D: -; V: TRBV20-1; CDR3: SAPGLDKKDVRLKETQY